Included here is one TCR beta chain sequence, with context. What it binds is not known. The entry originates in a study of cytomegalovirus exposure and HLA in healthy donors. About the research overall: Some 90 million unique TCRs from HLA-typed donors were held in an early data release. Overall study results and limits: When the data were analyzed later, several of the most significant clusters appeared to be linked to common viral pathogens.

Trimming took 1 base from V and 4 from J, leaving 13 bases between them. The CDR3 has 15 residues. Germline CDR1 MGHDK, CDR2 SYGVNS. Researchers ran the PCR with 60 Vbeta and 13 Jbeta primers. Per the original methods: Later reanalysis found 80 million or so unique TCR beta chains, 9 million to 12 million of them shared. The assay was immunoSEQ multiplex PCR, and TCRdb's table has in-frame clones only and misses some. The DNA was the basis for D and trimming; V, J and clone size are from that table. The sample includes roughly 99,000 clones, approximately 79% of them seen just once. Though probably carrying unrecorded immune exposures, donors were nominally healthy at sampling.

This clonotype was sampled from a woman aged 35 to 49 in good health and CMV-seropositive. Source material: PBMCs. V usage is TRBV25-1 and J usage is TRBJ1-1, with D perhaps matching TRBD1 (6 bases). CDR3 sequence reads: CASSEFPGVGTEAFF. The CDR3 region has the DNA TGTGCCAGCAGTGAATTCCCAGGGGTGGGCACTGAAGCTTTCTTT.